Listed below are T cell receptor beta chains from one sample, sequenced in a study of vaccination effects on CD4 cells after COVID-19. The assay was immunoSEQ multiplex PCR, and TCRdb's table has in-frame clones only and misses some. The table lists 45,000 or so clones, 60% to 75% of them singletons. Their antigens are not known. The sample here was CD4+ T cells from PBMCs cultured without peptide, taken after COVID-19 vaccination. The receptors come from a human donor who received a COVID-19 vaccine. CDR3s include the opening cysteine and the closing phenylalanine or tryptophan. Fields, in order: D gene, clone size, J gene, V gene, CDR3 DNA, CDR3 protein. D genes are given only for firm matches. Not all rows give a size; the values are once, few, many and, for expanded clones, a class.

D: .; size: once; J: TRBJ1-5; V: TRBV6-5; DNA: TGTGCCAGCCTCCTCGGGACTCACTCCAATCAGCCCCAGCATTTT; CDR3: CASLLGTHSNQPQHF
D: TRBD2; size: .; J: TRBJ2-1; V: TRBV6-5; DNA: TGTGCCAGCAGTACTAGTAGCGGGCCGTACAATGAGCAGTTCTTC; CDR3: CASSTSSGPYNEQFF
D: .; size: .; J: TRBJ1-4; V: TRBV19; DNA: TGTGCCAGTAGCCTACAGCCAACTAATGAAAAACTGTTTTTT; CDR3: CASSLQPTNEKLFF
D: TRBD1; size: few; J: TRBJ1-3; V: TRBV20-1; DNA: TGCAGTGCTAGTGTAAACCGACACTCCGGGACAGGGGGCAACACCATATATTTT; CDR3: CSASVNRHSGTGGNTIYF
D: .; size: .; J: TRBJ2-1; V: TRBV9; DNA: TGTGCCAGCAGCGTAAGGGCTAGCGCCAATGAGCAGTTCTTC; CDR3: CASSVRASANEQFF
D: TRBD2; size: once; J: TRBJ2-5; V: TRBV11-2; DNA: TGTGCCAGCAGCTTTACCCGGGCTAGCGGGGGGCTGGAGACCCAGTACTTC; CDR3: CASSFTRASGGLETQYF
D: .; size: .; J: TRBJ2-7; V: TRBV12-3/TRBV12-4; DNA: TGTGCCAGCAGCTTAATCAGTATGAGCGAGCAGTACTTC; CDR3: CASSLISMSEQYF
D: TRBD2; size: .; J: TRBJ2-7; V: TRBV6-5; DNA: TGTGCCAGCAGTTACTCTTCGGGAGGCAGCTCCTACGAGCAGTACTTC; CDR3: CASSYSSGGSSYEQYF
D: .; size: .; J: TRBJ2-5; V: TRBV7-9; DNA: TGTGCCAGCAGCTTAGCTAGCGTGGGGACCCAGTACTTC; CDR3: CASSLASVGTQYF
D: .; size: .; J: TRBJ2-2; V: TRBV10-1; DNA: TGCGCCAGCAGTGAGTCCAGGGGTACTAACACCGGGGAGCTGTTTTTT; CDR3: CASSESRGTNTGELFF
D: .; size: .; J: TRBJ1-4; V: TRBV6-1; DNA: TGTGCCAGCAGTGGACAGACAGTTGCAACTAATGAAAAACTGTTTTTT; CDR3: CASSGQTVATNEKLFF
D: TRBD1; size: few; J: TRBJ1-1; V: TRBV27; DNA: TGTGCCAGCAGTCCTACCGGGGACAGGGATGGCACTGAAGCTTTCTTT; CDR3: CASSPTGDRDGTEAFF
D: .; size: .; J: TRBJ2-5; V: TRBV7-9; DNA: TGTGCCAGCAGCTTAGCCGGACGGGACACCCTCCAAGAGACCCAGTACTTC; CDR3: CASSLAGRDTLQETQYF
D: TRBD1; size: .; J: TRBJ1-5; V: TRBV5-6; DNA: TGTGCCAGCAGCCATAAGACAGGGCCGGAACAGCCCCAGCATTTT; CDR3: CASSHKTGPEQPQHF
D: .; size: .; J: TRBJ2-7; V: TRBV6-2/TRBV6-3; DNA: TGTGCCAGCAGTTCCACTCCGCTTTCCTACGAGCAGTACTTC; CDR3: CASSSTPLSYEQYF
D: .; size: .; J: TRBJ2-6; V: TRBV29-1; DNA: TGCAGCGTTGGGCAGGGCATATACTCTGGGGCCAACGTCCTGACTTTC; CDR3: CSVGQGIYSGANVLTF
D: .; size: .; J: TRBJ1-5; V: TRBV2; DNA: TGTGCCAGCAGCGCTGTGACAGTATCGAATCAGCCCCAGCATTTT; CDR3: CASSAVTVSNQPQHF
D: .; size: medium-sized; J: TRBJ1-1; V: TRBV5-4; DNA: TGTGCCAGCAGCTTACAGGGAAGGGCAGCTTTCTTT; CDR3: CASSLQGRAAFF
D: TRBD1; size: .; J: TRBJ1-2; V: TRBV9; DNA: TGTGCCAGCAGCGTAGCCGGACAGGGGATCCTTTACACCTTC; CDR3: CASSVAGQGILYTF
D: .; size: once; J: TRBJ1-4; V: TRBV11-2; DNA: TGTGCCACTAGGAGGTCAACTAATGAAAAACTGTTTTTT; CDR3: CATRRSTNEKLFF
D: .; size: .; J: TRBJ2-2; V: TRBV19; DNA: TGTGCCAGTAGTGAGGTAGCGCAGAACACCGGGGAGCTGTTTTTT; CDR3: CASSEVAQNTGELFF
D: .; size: .; J: TRBJ1-2; V: TRBV6-8; DNA: TGTGCCAGCAGTTACTCGAGGGCGAGGGGCTACACCTTC; CDR3: CASSYSRARGYTF
D: TRBD2; size: .; J: TRBJ2-1; V: TRBV4-1; DNA: TGCGCCAGCAGCCAAGACCAGCGGGAGGCGTCCTACAATGAGCAGTTCTTC; CDR3: CASSQDQREASYNEQFF
D: .; size: .; J: TRBJ1-1; V: TRBV4-1; DNA: TGCGCCAGCAGACAAGGGTGGCAGGAGAACACTGAAGCTTTCTTT; CDR3: CASRQGWQENTEAFF
D: .; size: .; J: TRBJ1-2; V: TRBV15; DNA: TGTGCCACCAGCAGAGATAACTATGGCTACACCTTC; CDR3: CATSRDNYGYTF
D: .; size: .; J: TRBJ1-1; V: TRBV7-8; DNA: TGTGCCAGCAGCCCTAGCTCACATTGGGTTGAAGCTTTCTTT; CDR3: CASSPSSHWVEAFF